Ten or more counts support the clone carrying this TCR beta chain. TCRbeta library construction was performed incorporating unique molecular identifiers. TCRdb itself ran the PCR reads through MiXCR, one entry per CDR3 protein. The sample shows 550,000 to 600,000 distinct CDR3 sequences, approximately 22% of them seen only once. V was cut by 3 bases and J by 1 base, with 14 bases left in between. CDR1 is LNHNV and CDR2 is YYDKDF in the germline V gene (reference sequence). This CDR3 contains 16 residues. This sample stems from a study of T-cell reconstitution after alpha-beta-depleted transplantation in children.

This TCR derives from a boy under two years old who had a stem cell transplant for acute myeloid leukemia, so the T cells may come from the graft donor. Sequenced material: PBMCs, mostly from graft donor cells, taken 360 days after TCRalphabeta/CD19-depleted stem cell transplant. V usage is TRBV15 and J usage is TRBJ2-3, with D tentatively TRBD1 (6 bases). In DNA, the CDR3 is TGTGCCACCAGCAGCCTTCAGGGGTTGGGCACAGATACGCAGTATTTT. Protein sequence: CATSSLQGLGTDTQYF.